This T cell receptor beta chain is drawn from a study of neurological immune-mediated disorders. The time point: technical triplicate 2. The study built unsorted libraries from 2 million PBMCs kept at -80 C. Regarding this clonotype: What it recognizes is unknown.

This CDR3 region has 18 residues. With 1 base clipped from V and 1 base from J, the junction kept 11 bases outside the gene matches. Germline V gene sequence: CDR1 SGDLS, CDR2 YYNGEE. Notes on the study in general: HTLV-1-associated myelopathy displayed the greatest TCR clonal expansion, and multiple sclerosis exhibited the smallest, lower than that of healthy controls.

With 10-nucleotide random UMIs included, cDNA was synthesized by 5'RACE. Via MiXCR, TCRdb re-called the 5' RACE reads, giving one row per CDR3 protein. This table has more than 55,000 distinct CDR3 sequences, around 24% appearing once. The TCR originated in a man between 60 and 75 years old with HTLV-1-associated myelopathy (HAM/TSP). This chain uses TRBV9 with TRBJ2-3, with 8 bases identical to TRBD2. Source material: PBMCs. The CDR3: CASSVTGRRAGGTDTQYF. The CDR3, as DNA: TGTGCCAGCAGCGTAACAGGACGAAGAGCGGGGGGCACAGATACGCAGTATTTT.